This TCR beta chain was sequenced in a study of T cell changes during pregnancy in multiple sclerosis. This clone was detected once. With 2 bases clipped from V and 2 bases from J, the junction kept 12 bases outside the gene matches. CDR3 size: 18 residues. Germline CDR1 is GTSNPN and CDR2 is SVGIG (reference sequence). Clones were read by immunoSEQ multiplex PCR, and TCRdb kept only the in-frame ones, dropping some. The sample holds tens of thousands of clones, around 95% seen once. The sequencing used peripheral blood, collected in the second trimester of pregnancy. This clonotype was sampled from a female donor in good health, enrolled as a control in a pregnancy study. This sequence joins TRBV30 and TRBJ1-5, with 10 bases identical to TRBD1. The CDR3 here is CAWSPAWTGGGGNQPQHF. As DNA, the CDR3 is TGTGCCTGGAGTCCAGCGTGGACAGGGGGTGGAGGCAATCAGCCCCAGCATTTT.